This T cell receptor (beta chain) was sequenced for a study of identifying expanded T cells in peripheral blood. TCRdb keeps only in-frame clones here, not all; method: immunoSEQ multiplex PCR. This table has approximately 57,000 clones, about 92% appearing once. Whole-study results and caveats: Approximately 1.2 clones differed between technical replicates, versus approximately 17 and 20 over time. Roughly two-week clone count variance significantly increased as total template count grew.

Concerning this clone itself: Its antigen is undetermined.

CDR3 length: 15 residues. The V and J ends lost 3 bases and 1 base respectively, with 12 bases between them. Germline CDR1 is SGDLS and CDR2 is YYNGEE. Sequences were obtained from blood. The chain recombines TRBV9 with TRBJ2-3; D may be TRBD1 (5 bases). The receptor was derived from a person between 18 and 69 years old in good health. This chain's CDR3 is CASSGTQLGTDTQYF. The CDR3 DNA follows: TGTGCCAGCAGCGGGACACAGCTTGGCACAGATACGCAGTATTTT.